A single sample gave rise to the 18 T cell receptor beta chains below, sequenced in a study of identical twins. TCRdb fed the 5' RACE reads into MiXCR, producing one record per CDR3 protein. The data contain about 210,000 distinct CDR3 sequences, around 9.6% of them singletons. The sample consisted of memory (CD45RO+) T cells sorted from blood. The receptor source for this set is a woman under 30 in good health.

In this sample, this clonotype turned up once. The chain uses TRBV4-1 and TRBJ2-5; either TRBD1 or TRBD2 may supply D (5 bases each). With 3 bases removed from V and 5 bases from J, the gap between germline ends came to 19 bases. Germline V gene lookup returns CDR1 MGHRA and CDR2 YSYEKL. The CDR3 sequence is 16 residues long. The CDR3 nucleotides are TGCGCCAGCAGCCATCCCCCCACTGGGGGTGGGGAGACCCAGTACTTC. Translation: CASSHPPTGGGETQYF.

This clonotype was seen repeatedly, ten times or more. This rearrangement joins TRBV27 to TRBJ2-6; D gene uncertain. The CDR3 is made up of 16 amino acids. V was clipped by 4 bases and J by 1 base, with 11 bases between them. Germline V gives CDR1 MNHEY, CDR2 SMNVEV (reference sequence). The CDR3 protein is CASSWERPSGANVLTF. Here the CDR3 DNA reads TGTGCCAGCAGTTGGGAAAGACCTTCTGGGGCCAACGTCCTGACTTTC.

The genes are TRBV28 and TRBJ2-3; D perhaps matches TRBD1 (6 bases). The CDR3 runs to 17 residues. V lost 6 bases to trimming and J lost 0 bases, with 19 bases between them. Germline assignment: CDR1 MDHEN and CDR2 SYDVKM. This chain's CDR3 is CASSQTLTGFSTDTQYF. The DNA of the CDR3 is TGTGCCAGCAGCCAGACCTTGACAGGATTTAGCACAGATACGCAGTATTTT.

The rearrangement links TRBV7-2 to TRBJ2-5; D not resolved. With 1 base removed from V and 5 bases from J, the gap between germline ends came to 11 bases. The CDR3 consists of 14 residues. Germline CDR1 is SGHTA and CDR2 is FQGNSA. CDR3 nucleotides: TGTGCCAGCAGCTTAGTAGACCTCTGGGAGACCCAGTACTTC. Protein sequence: CASSLVDLWETQYF.

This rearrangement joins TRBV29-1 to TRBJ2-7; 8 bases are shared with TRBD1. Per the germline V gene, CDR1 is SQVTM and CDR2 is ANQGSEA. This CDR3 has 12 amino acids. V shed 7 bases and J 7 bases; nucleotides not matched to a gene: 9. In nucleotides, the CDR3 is TGCAGCGCGATTCACAGGGGGAGGGAGCAGTACTTC. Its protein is CSAIHRGREQYF.

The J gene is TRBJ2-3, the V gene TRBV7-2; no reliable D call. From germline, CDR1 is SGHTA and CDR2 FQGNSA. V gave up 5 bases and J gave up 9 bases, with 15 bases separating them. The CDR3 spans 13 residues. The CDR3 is CASSPRSARTQYF. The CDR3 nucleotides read TGTGCCAGCAGCCCAAGGTCGGCCCGGACGCAGTATTTT.

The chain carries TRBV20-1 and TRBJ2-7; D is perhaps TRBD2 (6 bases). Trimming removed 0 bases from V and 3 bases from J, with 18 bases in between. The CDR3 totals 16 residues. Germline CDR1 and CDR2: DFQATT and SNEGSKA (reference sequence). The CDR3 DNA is TGCAGTGCTAGAGATCACGGGACTGGCAAGCGCTACGAGCAGTACTTC. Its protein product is CSARDHGTGKRYEQYF.

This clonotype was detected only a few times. As DNA, the CDR3 is TGTGCCAGCAGAGACTCAGGGGTCGAGCAGTTCTTC. Protein: CASRDSGVEQFF. The V gene is TRBV6-5, the J gene TRBJ2-1; D possibly corresponds to TRBD1 (6 bases). This CDR3 contains 12 residues. CDR1 and CDR2 (germline): MNHEY, SVGAGI. V was shortened by 6 bases and J by 10 bases, with 13 bases between the two germline ends.

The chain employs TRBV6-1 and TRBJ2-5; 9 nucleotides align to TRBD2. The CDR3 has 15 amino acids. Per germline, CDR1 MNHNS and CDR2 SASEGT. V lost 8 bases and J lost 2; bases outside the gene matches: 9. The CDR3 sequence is CASGRSGGLQETQYF. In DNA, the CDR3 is TGTGCCAGCGGACGCAGCGGGGGGCTTCAAGAGACCCAGTACTTC.

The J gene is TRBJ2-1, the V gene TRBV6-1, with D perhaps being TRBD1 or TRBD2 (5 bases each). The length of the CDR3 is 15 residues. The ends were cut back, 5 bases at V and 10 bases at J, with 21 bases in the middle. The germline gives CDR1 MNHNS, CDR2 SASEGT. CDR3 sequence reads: CASSRVGTSGQEQFF. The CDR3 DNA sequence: TGTGCCAGCAGTCGCGTCGGGACCTCCGGCCAGGAGCAGTTCTTC.

The CDR3: CSARRGDYEQYF. The CDR3, as DNA: TGCAGTGCTAGACGGGGCGACTACGAGCAGTACTTC. The rearrangement uses TRBV20-1 and TRBJ2-7; tentatively, D is TRBD1 or TRBD2 (5 bases each). The CDR3 covers 12 residues. V lost 2 bases and J lost 3, with 8 bases in between. The germline V gene has CDR1 DFQATT and CDR2 SNEGSKA (reference sequence).

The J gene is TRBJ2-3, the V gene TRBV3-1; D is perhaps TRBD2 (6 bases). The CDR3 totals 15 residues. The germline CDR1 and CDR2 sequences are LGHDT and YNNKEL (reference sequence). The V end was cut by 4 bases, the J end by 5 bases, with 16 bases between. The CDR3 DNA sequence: TGTGCCAGCAGCCGGTGGAGTCGGGAGCAAGATACGCAGTATTTT. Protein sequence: CASSRWSREQDTQYF.

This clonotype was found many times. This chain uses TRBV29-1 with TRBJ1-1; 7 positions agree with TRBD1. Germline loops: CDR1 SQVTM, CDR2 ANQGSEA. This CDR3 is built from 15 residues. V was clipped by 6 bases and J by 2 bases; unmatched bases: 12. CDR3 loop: CSVVRDSLQNTEAFF. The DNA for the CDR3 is TGCAGCGTAGTTAGGGACAGCCTCCAAAACACTGAAGCTTTCTTT.

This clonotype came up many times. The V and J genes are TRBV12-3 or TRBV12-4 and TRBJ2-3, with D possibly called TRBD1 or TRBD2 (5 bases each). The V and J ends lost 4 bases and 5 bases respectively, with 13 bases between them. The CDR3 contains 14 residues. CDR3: CASSSGPDVDTQYF. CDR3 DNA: TGTGCCAGCAGTTCGGGACCCGACGTAGATACGCAGTATTTT.

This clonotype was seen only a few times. Here the CDR3 DNA reads TGCAGCGTTGTATTAGCGGACAGCGAAAATGAAAAACTGTTTTTT. Translated: CSVVLADSENEKLFF. The chain has TRBV29-1 and TRBJ1-4; D is perhaps TRBD1 (6 bases). V lost 4 bases and J lost 5, with 17 bases in between. The CDR3 covers 15 residues. The germline CDR1 and CDR2 sequences are SQVTM and ANQGSEA.

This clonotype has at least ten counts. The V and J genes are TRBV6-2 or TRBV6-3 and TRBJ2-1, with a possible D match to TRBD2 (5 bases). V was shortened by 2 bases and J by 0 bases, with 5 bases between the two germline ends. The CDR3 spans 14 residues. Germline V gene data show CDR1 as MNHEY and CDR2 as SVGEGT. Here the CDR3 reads CASSYRDSYNEQFF. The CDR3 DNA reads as TGTGCCAGCAGTTACCGGGACTCCTACAATGAGCAGTTCTTC.

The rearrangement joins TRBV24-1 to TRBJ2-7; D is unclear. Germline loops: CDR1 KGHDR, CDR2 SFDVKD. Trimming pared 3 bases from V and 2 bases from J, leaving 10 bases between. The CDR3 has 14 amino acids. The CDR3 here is CATSDPRVPYEQYF. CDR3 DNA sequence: TGTGCCACCAGTGATCCACGGGTTCCCTACGAGCAGTACTTC.

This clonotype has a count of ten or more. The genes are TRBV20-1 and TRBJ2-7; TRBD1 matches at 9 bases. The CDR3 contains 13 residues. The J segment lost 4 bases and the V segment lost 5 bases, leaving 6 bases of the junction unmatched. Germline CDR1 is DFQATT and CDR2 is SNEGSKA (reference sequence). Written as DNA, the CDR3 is TGCAGTGCTCTGACAGGGGGTTCTTACGAGCAGTACTTC. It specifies CSALTGGSYEQYF.